A single sample is the source of the 17 T cell receptor beta chains below, sequenced in a study of shared clonotypes between healthy human individuals. Here immunoSEQ multiplex PCR was the method, and the copy in TCRdb shows in-frame clones only, minus some. The table has some 790,000 clones, approximately 72% seen once. The specimen sequenced was memory CD4+ T cells sorted from blood. Subset of the sample: CD45RA-negative fraction. These receptor sequences come from a woman aged 25 to 39 in good health.

The J gene is TRBJ1-1, the V gene TRBV4-1; D may be TRBD1 (5 bases). Germline CDR1 MGHRA, CDR2 YSYEKL. This CDR3 has 14 residues. The V end lost 0 bases, the J end lost 8 bases, and 13 bases lay between the germline ends. The CDR3: CASSQDYSAGEAFF. CDR3 DNA: TGCGCCAGCAGCCAAGATTATTCGGCAGGGGAAGCTTTCTTT.

This clone has just one count. One end of the junction is discordant with germline, which a read error may explain. The identical CDR3 is also encoded by other nucleotide sequences in the sample. This chain uses TRBV7-9 with TRBJ2-7; D may be TRBD2 (6 bases). The CDR3 extends over 16 amino acids. Per germline, CDR1 SEHNR and CDR2 FQNEAQ (reference sequence). This CDR3 reads CASSQGSSAPGGEQYF. CDR3 DNA sequence: TGCGCCAGCAGCCAAGGATCGTCCGCGCCCGGGGGCGAGCAGTACTTC.

The chain combines TRBV13 with TRBJ2-1; possibly TRBD1 for D (6 bases). V was shortened by 6 bases and J by 4 bases, with 16 bases between the two germline ends. There are 15 residues in the CDR3. Per germline, CDR1 PRHDT and CDR2 FYEKMQ (reference sequence). CDR3 region: CASRGGEAQYNEQFF. As DNA, the CDR3 is TGTGCCAGCAGAGGGGGTGAAGCGCAGTACAATGAGCAGTTCTTC.

The J gene is TRBJ2-2, the V gene TRBV7-9; D is ambiguous. The CDR3 has 15 amino acids. CDR1 is SEHNR and CDR2 is FQNEAQ in the germline V gene (reference sequence). V gave up 4 bases and J gave up 0 bases, with 9 bases separating them. The CDR3 protein is CASSSWSPNTGELFF. Written as DNA, the CDR3 is TGTGCCAGCAGCTCCTGGAGTCCGAACACCGGGGAGCTGTTTTTT.

This chain links TRBV4-1 with TRBJ2-2, with D uncertain. Germline loops: CDR1 MGHRA, CDR2 YSYEKL. The CDR3 totals 15 residues. V was shortened by 2 bases and J by 1 base, with 8 bases between the two germline ends. The CDR3 DNA is TGCGCCAGCAGCCAAACGACTGAGAACACCGGGGAGCTGTTTTTT. Its translation is CASSQTTENTGELFF.

V and J are TRBV6-1 and TRBJ1-2, with D perhaps matching TRBD1 (6 bases). V was pared by 6 bases and J by 2 bases, with 13 bases between. There are 14 residues in the CDR3. Germline V gene sequence: CDR1 MNHNS, CDR2 SASEGT. The CDR3 nucleotides are TGTGCCAGCAGCCCTGGACAGCGGAACTATGGCTACACCTTC. It codes for CASSPGQRNYGYTF.

The V and J genes are TRBV5-4 and TRBJ1-1; D ambiguous. The CDR3 sequence is 14 residues long. Deletions cut 0 bases from V and 2 bases from J, with 8 bases between. Germline V CDR1 and CDR2: SGHNT, YYREEE (reference sequence). The CDR3 nucleotides read TGTGCCAGCAGCTTGGGAGGCGGAAACACTGAAGCTTTCTTT. It is translated as CASSLGGGNTEAFF.

This clone has ten or more counts. V usage is TRBV5-1 and J usage is TRBJ1-5; 7 bases are shared with TRBD1. Germline CDR1 reads SGHRS; CDR2 reads YFSETQ. The CDR3 length is 14 residues. Losses at the gene ends were 4 bases for V and 10 bases for J; bases not matched to a gene: 11. The CDR3 protein is CASSLGTESSPQHF. CDR3 in DNA: TGCGCCAGCAGCCTAGGGACAGAGTCGTCTCCCCAGCATTTT. Drawing the rest from reference TRBV5-1 and TRBJ1-5, the complete variable domain is KAGVTQTPRYLIKTRGQQVTLSCSPISGHRSVSWYQQTPGQGLQFLFEYFSETQRNKGNFPGRFSGRQFSNSRSEMNVSTLELGDSALYLCASSLGTESSPQHFGDGTRLSIL.

The V and J genes are TRBV5-4 and TRBJ2-2, with a possible D match to TRBD1 (5 bases). The V end lost 1 base, the J end lost 4 bases, and 11 bases lay between the germline ends. The CDR3 sequence is 15 residues long. CDR1 is SGHNT, CDR2 YYREEE, per germline (reference sequence). CDR3 nucleotides: TGTGCCAGCAGCTTGTCCGCAGGGTTCACCGGGGAGCTGTTTTTT. Translation gives CASSLSAGFTGELFF.

V and J are TRBV29-1 and TRBJ2-3, with TRBD1 as a possible D gene (6 bases). The CDR3 length is 12 residues. Trimming removed 5 bases at V and 6 bases at J, with 12 bases between. CDR1 is SQVTM and CDR2 is ANQGSEA in the germline V gene. Written as DNA, the CDR3 is TGCAGCGTTTCGCCCCAGGGGGATACGCAGTATTTT. Encoded protein: CSVSPQGDTQYF.

The J gene is TRBJ2-7, the V gene TRBV6-5, with D perhaps given as TRBD1 or TRBD2 (6 bases each). This CDR3 spans 12 amino acids. From germline, CDR1 is MNHEY and CDR2 SVGAGI. V was cut by 7 bases and J by 1 base, with 8 bases left in between. CDR3 DNA sequence: TGTGCCAGCAAAGGGGGGTCCTACGAGCAGTACTTC. It is translated as CASKGGSYEQYF.

This clone was recorded at least ten times. V is TRBV2 and J is TRBJ2-7; D possibly corresponds to TRBD1 (6 bases). The CDR3 sequence is 12 residues long. The V gene's germline CDR1 is SNHLY and CDR2 FYNNEI. Trimming took 6 bases from V and 0 from J, leaving 6 bases between them. The CDR3 sequence is CASRDSSYEQYF. DNA for the CDR3: TGTGCCAGCAGGGACAGCTCCTACGAGCAGTACTTC.

This clone was recorded a few times. Other DNA sequences of this sample code for an identical CDR3. The gene calls are TRBV5-1 and TRBJ1-1, with 7 positions matching TRBD1. The CDR3 has 14 residues. The germline CDR1 and CDR2 sequences are SGHRS and YFSETQ. The junction had 6 bases not matched to a gene; V was cut back by 0 bases and J by 7 bases. As DNA, the CDR3 is TGCGCCAGCAGCTTGGGGCAGGGGGAGAATGAAGCTTTCTTT. As protein: CASSLGQGENEAFF.

Only a few counts were recorded for this clone. The gene calls are TRBV6-1 and TRBJ2-3, with D possibly matching TRBD1 (5 bases). The V gene lost 11 bases and the J gene lost 5 bases, with 14 bases spanning the gap. The CDR3 has 12 amino acids. Germline V CDR1 and CDR2: MNHNS, SASEGT. In DNA form, the CDR3 reads TGTGCCGTACAAGGGGATGGAGATACGCAGTATTTT. Translated, it gives CAVQGDGDTQYF.

The genes are TRBV5-1 and TRBJ2-5, with D possibly matching TRBD1 (6 bases). Germline values: CDR1 SGHRS, CDR2 YFSETQ. Trimming cost V 4 bases and J 0 bases, with 13 bases left between them. The CDR3 loop spans 15 amino acids. The CDR3 sequence: CASSLTDRNQETQYF. The CDR3 DNA reads as TGCGCCAGCAGCCTAACCGACAGGAACCAAGAGACCCAGTACTTC.

J is TRBJ1-2 and V is TRBV28; 8 bases match TRBD1. CDR3 length equals 14 residues. Germline CDR1 reads MDHEN; CDR2 reads SYDVKM. After removal of 6 bases from V and 0 bases from J, the junction contained 3 bases not matched to a gene. Here the CDR3 reads CASSLGQANYGYTF. CDR3 coding DNA: TGTGCCAGCAGCTTGGGACAGGCTAACTATGGCTACACCTTC.

Points on this clone: Other DNA sequences within the sample encode an identical CDR3. The J gene is TRBJ1-5, the V gene TRBV7-9, with unresolved D. The CDR3 totals 13 residues. Germline lookup yields CDR1 SEHNR and CDR2 FQNEAQ (reference sequence). V was clipped by 1 base and J by 3 bases, with 4 bases between them. The CDR3 protein is CASSLDNNQPQHF. For the CDR3, the DNA is TGTGCCAGCAGCTTAGACAACAATCAGCCCCAGCATTTT.